These T cell receptor beta chains were read from a single sample in a study of CD8 T cells in Susac syndrome. TCRdb fed the immunoSEQ multiplex PCR reads into MiXCR, producing one record per CDR3 protein. The sample shows tens of thousands of distinct CDR3 sequences, 94% of them seen only once. The sequencing input was CD8+ T cells from PBMCs. These receptor sequences come from a human donor in good health. CDR3s include the opening cysteine and the closing phenylalanine or tryptophan. A D gene is named only where the DNA matches it firmly. A row's size may be missing; if present it is once, few, many or a size class.

j_call: TRBJ2-1; clone_size: NA; d_call: NA; v_call: TRBV5-1; cdr3_aa: CASSFDGGSYNEQFF; cdr3_nt: TGCGCCAGCAGCTTCGACGGGGGCTCCTACAATGAGCAGTTCTTC
j_call: TRBJ2-2; clone_size: NA; d_call: NA; v_call: TRBV12-5; cdr3_aa: CASGLETHTGELFF; cdr3_nt: TGTGCTAGTGGTTTGGAGACACACACCGGGGAGCTGTTTTTT
j_call: TRBJ2-3; clone_size: NA; d_call: NA; v_call: TRBV7-8; cdr3_aa: CASRPVPSTDTQYF; cdr3_nt: TGTGCCAGCAGACCCGTTCCTAGCACAGATACGCAGTATTTT
j_call: TRBJ2-3; clone_size: NA; d_call: NA; v_call: TRBV5-1; cdr3_aa: CASSLASDTQYF; cdr3_nt: TGCGCCAGCAGCTTGGCCTCCGATACGCAGTATTTT
j_call: TRBJ1-2; clone_size: NA; d_call: TRBD1; v_call: TRBV7-8; cdr3_aa: CASSHAGTGGANGYTF; cdr3_nt: TGTGCCAGCAGCCACGCCGGGACAGGGGGCGCCAATGGCTACACCTTC
j_call: TRBJ2-1; clone_size: NA; d_call: NA; v_call: TRBV5-6; cdr3_aa: CASSSVTSGEQFF; cdr3_nt: TGTGCCAGCAGCTCGGTGACTTCGGGGGAGCAGTTCTTC
j_call: TRBJ1-2; clone_size: NA; d_call: NA; v_call: TRBV7-9; cdr3_aa: CASSLGMGAYGYTF; cdr3_nt: TGTGCCAGCAGCTTAGGAATGGGGGCCTATGGCTACACCTTC
j_call: TRBJ2-7; clone_size: NA; d_call: NA; v_call: TRBV29-1; cdr3_aa: CSVKAGTYEQYF; cdr3_nt: TGCAGCGTTAAGGCAGGCACCTACGAGCAGTACTTC
j_call: TRBJ2-4; clone_size: NA; d_call: NA; v_call: TRBV7-2; cdr3_aa: CASSLRTENIQYF; cdr3_nt: TGTGCCAGCAGCTTAAGAACAGAAAACATTCAGTACTTC
j_call: TRBJ1-6; clone_size: NA; d_call: NA; v_call: TRBV27; cdr3_aa: CASSLSGDNSPLHF; cdr3_nt: TGTGCCAGCAGTTTATCCGGGGACAATTCACCCCTCCACTTT
j_call: TRBJ1-1; clone_size: NA; d_call: NA; v_call: TRBV29-1; cdr3_aa: CSVLVWGNTEAFF; cdr3_nt: TGCAGCGTTCTGGTCTGGGGGAACACTGAAGCTTTCTTT
j_call: TRBJ1-5; clone_size: NA; d_call: NA; v_call: TRBV5-6; cdr3_aa: CASSLRQFNQPQHF; cdr3_nt: TGTGCCAGCAGCTTACGACAGTTCAATCAGCCCCAGCATTTT
j_call: TRBJ1-1; clone_size: NA; d_call: NA; v_call: TRBV30; cdr3_aa: CAWSVIGEEAFF; cdr3_nt: TGTGCCTGGAGTGTAATAGGGGAAGAAGCTTTCTTT
j_call: TRBJ2-7; clone_size: NA; d_call: TRBD1; v_call: TRBV5-4; cdr3_aa: CASSPRDRVFEQYF; cdr3_nt: TGTGCCAGCAGCCCACGGGACAGGGTTTTCGAGCAGTACTTC
j_call: TRBJ2-7; clone_size: once; d_call: NA; v_call: TRBV12-5; cdr3_aa: CASGPFGTYEQYF; cdr3_nt: TGTGCTAGTGGCCCTTTCGGGACCTACGAGCAGTACTTC
j_call: TRBJ1-2; clone_size: NA; d_call: NA; v_call: TRBV9; cdr3_aa: CASSVEGEPSNYGYTF; cdr3_nt: TGTGCCAGCAGCGTAGAGGGAGAGCCTTCTAACTATGGCTACACCTTC
j_call: TRBJ2-3; clone_size: NA; d_call: TRBD2; v_call: TRBV29-1; cdr3_aa: CSVVPSGRSTDTQYF; cdr3_nt: TGCAGCGTAGTCCCTAGCGGAAGATCCACAGATACGCAGTATTTT
j_call: TRBJ2-7; clone_size: NA; d_call: NA; v_call: TRBV14; cdr3_aa: CASSQVMLQIEQYF; cdr3_nt: TGTGCCAGCAGCCAAGTTATGTTACAGATCGAGCAGTACTTC
j_call: TRBJ2-2; clone_size: NA; d_call: NA; v_call: TRBV27; cdr3_aa: CASSFGGTGELFF; cdr3_nt: TGTGCCAGCAGTTTTGGGGGAACCGGGGAGCTGTTTTTT
j_call: TRBJ2-7; clone_size: NA; d_call: NA; v_call: TRBV9; cdr3_aa: CASSSGQSSYEQYF; cdr3_nt: TGTGCCAGCAGCTCGGGACAATCCAGCTACGAGCAGTACTTC
j_call: TRBJ2-7; clone_size: NA; d_call: NA; v_call: TRBV27; cdr3_aa: CASSLSPYRIHEQYF; cdr3_nt: TGTGCCAGCAGTTTAAGCCCTTATCGGATACACGAGCAGTACTTC
j_call: TRBJ2-7; clone_size: NA; d_call: NA; v_call: TRBV4-2; cdr3_aa: CASSQDELGAGEQYF; cdr3_nt: TGTGCCAGCAGCCAAGATGAGCTAGGGGCTGGCGAGCAGTACTTC
j_call: TRBJ2-5; clone_size: NA; d_call: TRBD2; v_call: TRBV27; cdr3_aa: CASRVAGGPQETQYF; cdr3_nt: TGTGCCAGCAGAGTAGCGGGAGGGCCCCAAGAGACCCAGTACTTC
j_call: TRBJ2-3; clone_size: NA; d_call: NA; v_call: TRBV7-7; cdr3_aa: CASSLSWGNTDTQYF; cdr3_nt: TGTGCTAGCAGCTTATCTTGGGGAAACACAGATACGCAGTATTTT
j_call: TRBJ2-1; clone_size: NA; d_call: TRBD2; v_call: TRBV7-6; cdr3_aa: CASSRGGEQFF; cdr3_nt: TGTGCCAGCAGCCGGGGGGGTGAGCAGTTCTTC
j_call: TRBJ2-5; clone_size: NA; d_call: NA; v_call: TRBV12-3/TRBV12-4; cdr3_aa: CASSFTSTQYF; cdr3_nt: TGTGCCAGCAGTTTTACTTCGACCCAGTACTTC
j_call: TRBJ2-1; clone_size: once; d_call: NA; v_call: TRBV12-3/TRBV12-4; cdr3_aa: CASSLVLNEQFF; cdr3_nt: TGTGCCAGCAGTTTAGTCTTGAATGAGCAGTTCTTC
j_call: TRBJ1-5; clone_size: NA; d_call: TRBD1; v_call: TRBV27; cdr3_aa: CASSATGTRWPQHF; cdr3_nt: TGTGCCAGCAGTGCGACAGGGACTCGATGGCCCCAGCATTTT
j_call: TRBJ1-1; clone_size: few; d_call: NA; v_call: TRBV5-1; cdr3_aa: CASSRDIYTEAFF; cdr3_nt: TGCGCCAGCAGCCGGGACATTTACACTGAAGCTTTCTTT
j_call: TRBJ2-7; clone_size: NA; d_call: TRBD1; v_call: TRBV20-1; cdr3_aa: CSARPAPGQGAQEQYF; cdr3_nt: TGCAGTGCTAGGCCAGCACCGGGACAGGGGGCGCAAGAGCAGTACTTC
j_call: TRBJ2-5; clone_size: NA; d_call: TRBD2; v_call: TRBV30; cdr3_aa: CASTREGAGLRETQYF; cdr3_nt: TGTGCCTCCACTAGAGAGGGAGCGGGATTAAGGGAGACCCAGTACTTC
j_call: TRBJ2-5; clone_size: NA; d_call: NA; v_call: TRBV7-2; cdr3_aa: CASSKVQETQYF; cdr3_nt: TGTGCCAGCAGCAAGGTCCAAGAGACCCAGTACTTC
j_call: TRBJ1-2; clone_size: NA; d_call: TRBD1; v_call: TRBV30; cdr3_aa: CAWKTQGRQGAVVGYGYTF; cdr3_nt: TGTGCCTGGAAAACTCAGGGCCGACAGGGCGCCGTCGTTGGCTATGGCTACACCTTC
j_call: TRBJ1-1; clone_size: NA; d_call: TRBD1; v_call: TRBV3-1; cdr3_aa: CASSPSDRGLMNTEAFF; cdr3_nt: TGTGCCAGCAGTCCAAGCGACAGGGGACTTATGAACACTGAAGCTTTCTTT
j_call: TRBJ2-1; clone_size: NA; d_call: TRBD1; v_call: TRBV5-1; cdr3_aa: CASSPRDSSSYNEQFF; cdr3_nt: TGCGCCAGCAGCCCCCGGGACAGCAGCTCCTACAATGAGCAGTTCTTC
j_call: TRBJ2-5; clone_size: NA; d_call: NA; v_call: TRBV25-1; cdr3_aa: CASRDTGEGETQYF; cdr3_nt: TGTGCCAGCAGGGATACAGGGGAGGGAGAGACCCAGTACTTC
j_call: TRBJ2-7; clone_size: NA; d_call: TRBD1; v_call: TRBV6-6; cdr3_aa: CASSRQGYRDEQYF; cdr3_nt: TGTGCCAGCAGCCGACAGGGCTATCGGGACGAGCAGTACTTC
j_call: TRBJ1-2; clone_size: NA; d_call: TRBD1; v_call: TRBV7-9; cdr3_aa: CASSGGQGLIGYGYTF; cdr3_nt: TGTGCCTCATCAGGGGGACAGGGGTTAATCGGGTATGGCTACACCTTC
j_call: TRBJ2-1; clone_size: once; d_call: TRBD2; v_call: TRBV24-1; cdr3_aa: CATSDPPTAGGSIAGDYNEQFF; cdr3_nt: TGTGCCACCAGTGACCCCCCGACCGCGGGGGGCTCGATAGCGGGAGACTACAATGAGCAGTTCTTC